This is a list of T cell receptor beta chains from one sample in a study of control samples from healthy donors and cancer patients. Assay used: immunoSEQ multiplex PCR; TCRdb lists only in-frame clones, some missing. There are under 200,000 clones in the sample; 94% occur only once, and more than 8% lies in the top ten. Sequenced: blood. Receptors were obtained from a woman aged 40 to 49 in good health. Both conserved end residues are part of each CDR3. D genes are given only for firm matches. Not every row has a clone size; where given, it reads once, few, many or a size class.

TRBV30	TRBJ2-6	NA	NA	CAWSGGSWANVLTF	TGTGCCTGGAGTGGAGGTTCTTGGGCCAACGTCCTGACTTTC
TRBV7-2	TRBJ1-2	NA	NA	CASSPRGMGGYTF	TGTGCCAGCAGCCCGAGGGGAATGGGGGGCTACACCTTC
TRBV29-1	TRBJ1-5	NA	TRBD1	CSVADRGGNQPQHF	TGCAGCGTAGCGGACAGGGGGGGCAATCAGCCCCAGCATTTT
TRBV5-4	TRBJ2-1	NA	TRBD2	CASSPGTSGNNEQFF	TGTGCCAGCAGCCCGGGGACTAGCGGAAACAATGAGCAGTTCTTC
TRBV6-5	TRBJ2-4	NA	TRBD1	CASTTGGSVNIQYF	TGTGCCTCAACTACAGGGGGTTCGGTTAACATTCAGTACTTC
TRBV19	TRBJ1-4	NA	NA	CASSIARAATNEKLFF	TGTGCCAGTAGTATCGCCAGGGCCGCAACTAATGAAAAACTGTTTTTT
TRBV19	TRBJ1-2	NA	NA	CASKRDGYTF	TGTGCTTCGAAACGGGACGGCTACACCTTC
TRBV13	TRBJ2-1	NA	TRBD2	CASSLARSAGSYNEQFF	TGTGCCAGCAGCCTAGCTAGGTCAGCGGGGTCGTACAATGAGCAGTTCTTC
TRBV5-1	TRBJ2-5	once	NA	CASSLGGGTEAETQYF	TGCGCCAGCAGCTTGGGAGGAGGGACCGAAGCGGAGACCCAGTACTTC
TRBV5-4	TRBJ2-3	NA	TRBD2	CASSLGAGALTDTQYF	TGTGCCAGCAGCTTAGGAGCGGGAGCCCTCACAGATACGCAGTATTTT